A single sample is the source of the 9 T cell receptor beta chains below, sequenced in a study of PD-1 blockade in classical Hodgkin lymphoma. Sequenced by immunoSEQ multiplex PCR; TCRdb stores in-frame clones only, minus some. This table holds more than 40,000 clones, more than 70% found once. All trial patients relapsed after autologous stem cell transplantation. Sequenced material: peripheral blood mononuclear cells (PBMCs), taken at baseline. The receptor set was obtained from a human donor with classical Hodgkin lymphoma.

The gene calls are TRBV28 and TRBJ2-5; no definite D call. V lost 10 bases to trimming and J lost 3 bases, with 15 bases between them. The CDR3 extends over 13 amino acids. Germline loops: CDR1 MDHEN, CDR2 SYDVKM. DNA of the CDR3: TGTGCCACTTTCTGGGGTAGGGAAGAGACCCAGTACTTC. Residues: CATFWGREETQYF.

Only a few counts were recorded for this clone. The chain joins TRBV6-1 to TRBJ2-7; possibly TRBD1 or TRBD2 for D (5 bases each). Germline CDR1 and CDR2: MNHNS and SASEGT. The CDR3 totals 15 residues. Deletions cut 2 bases from V and 0 bases from J, with 11 bases between. The CDR3 region is CASSELGRSSYEQYF. The CDR3 region has the DNA TGTGCCAGCAGTGAATTGGGACGGAGCTCCTACGAGCAGTACTTC.

With respect to this clone: Other DNA sequences within the sample encode an identical CDR3. This rearrangement joins TRBV5-5 to TRBJ2-5; perhaps TRBD1 as D (6 bases). The V gene lost 4 bases and the J gene lost 2 bases, with 12 bases spanning the gap. The CDR3 is made up of 14 amino acids. Germline-derived CDR1 and CDR2 are SGHKS and YYEKEE (reference sequence). The CDR3 nucleotides read TGTGCCAGCAGCCCGTGGACAGTACAAGAGACCCAGTACTTC. Amino acid sequence: CASSPWTVQETQYF.

J is TRBJ1-1 and V is TRBV6-5, with D perhaps matching TRBD1 (6 bases). Germline V gene data show CDR1 as MNHEY and CDR2 as SVGAGI. V was shortened by 5 bases and J by 2 bases, with 9 bases between the two germline ends. This CDR3 has 13 amino acids. CDR3 region: CASSGGPNTEAFF. Here the CDR3 DNA reads TGTGCCAGCAGTGGGGGGCCTAACACTGAAGCTTTCTTT.

The gene calls are TRBV27 and TRBJ2-2, with D perhaps TRBD2 (5 bases). The CDR3 runs 14 residues. Germline V gene sequence: CDR1 MNHEY, CDR2 SMNVEV (reference sequence). V was clipped by 8 bases and J by 2 bases, with 12 bases between them. The CDR3 DNA sequence: TGTGCCAGCTCCGGGATTTTAAACACCGGGGAGCTGTTTTTT. This encodes CASSGILNTGELFF.

The chain combines TRBV7-2 with TRBJ1-3, with 13 bases aligning to TRBD2. Near its end, the DNA agrees better with TRBJ2-2, so the J call may be wrong. CDR3 length: 15 residues. Germline V gene data show CDR1 as SGHTA and CDR2 as FQGNSA. The CDR3 protein is CASSRTSGSAGELFF. CDR3 nucleotides: TGTGCCAGCAGCCGGACTAGCGGGAGTGCCGGGGAGCTGTTTTTT.

Note on this clone: Other nucleotide sequences in the sample specify the same CDR3. The V and J genes are TRBV7-9 and TRBJ2-2; possibly TRBD1 or TRBD2 for D (5 bases each). Trimming cost V 1 base and J 5 bases, with 5 bases left between them. This CDR3 is 13 amino acids long. From germline, CDR1 is SEHNR and CDR2 FQNEAQ (reference sequence). CDR3 sequence: CASSLGGTGELFF. The CDR3 DNA reads as TGTGCCAGCAGCTTAGGGGGGACCGGGGAGCTGTTTTTT.

The V call is TRBV14, the J call TRBJ2-5; D ambiguous. The V end lost 4 bases, the J end lost 3 bases, and 9 bases lay between the germline ends. This CDR3 has 13 amino acids. Germline V lookup: CDR1 SGHDN, CDR2 FVKESK. CDR3 region: CASSLGMEETQYF. In DNA, the CDR3 is TGTGCCAGCAGCCTTGGGATGGAAGAGACCCAGTACTTC.

The chain uses TRBV29-1 and TRBJ2-7, with unresolved D. The germline V gene has CDR1 SQVTM and CDR2 ANQGSEA. The V and J ends lost 0 bases and 4 bases respectively, with 10 bases between them. CDR3 size: 13 residues. The DNA of the CDR3 is TGCAGCGTTGAAGATACGGGTCGGTACGAGCAGTACTTC. Translated: CSVEDTGRYEQYF.